This T cell receptor beta chain originates from a study of neoadjuvant nivolumab and ipilimumab in lung cancer. V was trimmed by 2 bases and J by 6 bases, leaving 11 bases between them. Looked up from germline, CDR1 is MDHEN and CDR2 is SYDVKM. This CDR3 has 13 residues. Sequenced by immunoSEQ multiplex PCR; TCRdb stores in-frame clones only, minus some. The sample lists 20,000 or so clones; around three quarters were seen once. Study conclusions and caveats: TCR richness and clonality were higher in tumors than adjacent uninvolved lung. Blood richness before therapy tracked richness in tumors resected after neoadjuvant therapy. TCR receptors were sequenced in few samples. Only a single major-pathologic-response sample was available for clonality analysis.

Of note for this clone: What it binds is unknown.

This TCR was sampled from an adult with non-small cell lung cancer. The input for sequencing was tumor tissue, taken after neoadjuvant nivolumab, alone or with ipilimumab, at or shortly before surgery. The chain carries TRBV28 and TRBJ2-7, with no clear D. The CDR3 is CASSLAIPGEQYF. CDR3 bases: TGTGCCAGCAGTTTAGCGATTCCCGGCGAGCAGTACTTC.